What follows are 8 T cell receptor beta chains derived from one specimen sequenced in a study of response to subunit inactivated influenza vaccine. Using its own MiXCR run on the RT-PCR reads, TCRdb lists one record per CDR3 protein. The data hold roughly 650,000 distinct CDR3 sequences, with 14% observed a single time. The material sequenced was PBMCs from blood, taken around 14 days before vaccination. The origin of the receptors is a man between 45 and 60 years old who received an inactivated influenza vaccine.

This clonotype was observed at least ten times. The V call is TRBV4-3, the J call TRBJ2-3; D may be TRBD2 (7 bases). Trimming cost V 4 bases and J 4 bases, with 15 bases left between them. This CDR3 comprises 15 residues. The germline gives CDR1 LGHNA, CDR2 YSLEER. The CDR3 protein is CASSRRGALPDTQYF. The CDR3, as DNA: TGCGCCAGCAGCCGCCGGGGGGCGCTTCCAGATACGCAGTATTTT.

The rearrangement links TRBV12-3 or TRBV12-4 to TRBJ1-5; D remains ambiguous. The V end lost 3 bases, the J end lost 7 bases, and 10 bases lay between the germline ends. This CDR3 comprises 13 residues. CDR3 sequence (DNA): TGTGCCAGCAGTTTTGGGCTGGGGCAGCCCCAGCATTTT. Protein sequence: CASSFGLGQPQHF.

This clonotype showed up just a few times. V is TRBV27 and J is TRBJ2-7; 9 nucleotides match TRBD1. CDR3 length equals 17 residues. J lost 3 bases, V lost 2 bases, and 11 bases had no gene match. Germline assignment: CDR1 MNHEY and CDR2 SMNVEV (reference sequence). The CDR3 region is CASSLSRGLDRGYEQYF. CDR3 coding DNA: TGTGCCAGCAGTTTAAGTCGAGGTCTGGACAGGGGCTACGAGCAGTACTTC.

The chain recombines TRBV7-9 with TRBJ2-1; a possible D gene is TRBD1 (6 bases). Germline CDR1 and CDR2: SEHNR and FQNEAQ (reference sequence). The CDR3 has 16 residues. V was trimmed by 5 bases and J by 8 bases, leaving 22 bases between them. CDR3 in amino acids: CASSPTGTSIIDEQFF. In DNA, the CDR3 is TGTGCCAGCAGCCCAACCGGGACATCTATAATAGATGAGCAGTTCTTC.

The CDR3 here is CASSGHSNTEAFF. In nucleotides, the CDR3 is TGTGCCAGTTCGGGACACTCGAACACTGAAGCTTTCTTT. This chain joins TRBV11-3 and TRBJ1-1; possibly TRBD1 for D (6 bases). CDR1 is SGHNT, CDR2 YENEEA, per germline. Deletions cut 9 bases from V and 1 base from J, with 12 bases between. The CDR3 loop spans 13 amino acids. Full variable domain (remainder filled in from reference TRBV11-3 and TRBJ1-1): EAGVVQSPRYKIIEKKQPVAFWCNPISGHNTLYWYLQNLGQGPELLIRYENEEAVDDSQLPKDRFSAERLKGVDSTLKIQPAELGDSAVYLCASSGHSNTEAFFGQGTRLTVV.

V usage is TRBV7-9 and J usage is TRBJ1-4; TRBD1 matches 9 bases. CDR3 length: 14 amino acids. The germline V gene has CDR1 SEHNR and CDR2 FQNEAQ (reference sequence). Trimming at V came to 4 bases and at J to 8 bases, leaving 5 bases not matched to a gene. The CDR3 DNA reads TGTGCCAGCAGCTGGAGGACAGGGGAAGAAAAACTGTTTTTT. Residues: CASSWRTGEEKLFF.

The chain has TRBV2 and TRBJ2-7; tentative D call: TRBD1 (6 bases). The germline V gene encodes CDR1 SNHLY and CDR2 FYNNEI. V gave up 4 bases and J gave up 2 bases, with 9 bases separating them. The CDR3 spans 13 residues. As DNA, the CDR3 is TGTGCCAGCAGTGGACGGACAGCCTACGAGCAGTACTTC. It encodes CASSGRTAYEQYF.

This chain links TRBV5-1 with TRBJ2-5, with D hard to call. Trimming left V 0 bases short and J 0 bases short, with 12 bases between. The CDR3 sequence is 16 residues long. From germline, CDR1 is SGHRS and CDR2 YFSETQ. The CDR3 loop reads CASSLGQTVYQETQYF. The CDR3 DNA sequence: TGCGCCAGCAGCTTGGGGCAGACCGTGTACCAAGAGACCCAGTACTTC.